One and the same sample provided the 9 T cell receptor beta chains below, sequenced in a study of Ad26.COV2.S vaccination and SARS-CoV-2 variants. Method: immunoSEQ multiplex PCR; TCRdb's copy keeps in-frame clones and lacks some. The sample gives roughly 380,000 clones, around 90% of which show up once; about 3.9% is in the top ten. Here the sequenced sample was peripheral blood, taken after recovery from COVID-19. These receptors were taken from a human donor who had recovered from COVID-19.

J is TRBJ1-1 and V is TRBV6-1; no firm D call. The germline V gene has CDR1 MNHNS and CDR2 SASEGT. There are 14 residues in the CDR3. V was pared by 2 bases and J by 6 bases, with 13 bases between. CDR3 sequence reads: CASSEKGGNAEAFF. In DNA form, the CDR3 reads TGTGCCAGCAGTGAAAAGGGAGGGAATGCTGAAGCTTTCTTT.

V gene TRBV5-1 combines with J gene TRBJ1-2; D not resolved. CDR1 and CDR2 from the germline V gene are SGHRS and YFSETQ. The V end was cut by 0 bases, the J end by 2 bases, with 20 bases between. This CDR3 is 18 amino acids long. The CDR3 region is CASSLDAGGRLKNYGYTF. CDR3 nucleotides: TGCGCCAGCAGCTTGGATGCAGGCGGCCGATTGAAGAACTATGGCTACACCTTC.

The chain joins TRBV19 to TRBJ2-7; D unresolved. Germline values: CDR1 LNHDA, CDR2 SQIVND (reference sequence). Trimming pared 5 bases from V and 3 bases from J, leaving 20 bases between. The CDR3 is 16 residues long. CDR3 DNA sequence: TGTGCCAGTAGTGGGATCGCGGATGGTCCCTACTACGAGCAGTACTTC. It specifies CASSGIADGPYYEQYF.

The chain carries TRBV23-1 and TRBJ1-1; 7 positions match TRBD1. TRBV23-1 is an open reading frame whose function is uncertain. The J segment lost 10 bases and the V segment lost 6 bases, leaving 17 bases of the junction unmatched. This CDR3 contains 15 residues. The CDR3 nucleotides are TGCGCCAGCAGCCTCCGAGACCCCAGGGGGGGTGTAGCTTTCTTT. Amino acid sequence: CASSLRDPRGGVAFF.

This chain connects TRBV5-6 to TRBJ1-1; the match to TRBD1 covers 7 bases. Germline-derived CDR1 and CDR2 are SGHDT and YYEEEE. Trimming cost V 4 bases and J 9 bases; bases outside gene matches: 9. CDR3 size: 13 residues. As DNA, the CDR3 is TGTGCCAGCAGCCCGGAACTACAGGGGAAAGCTTTCTTT. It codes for CASSPELQGKAFF. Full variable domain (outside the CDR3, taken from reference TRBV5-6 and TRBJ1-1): DAGVTQSPTHLIKTRGQQVTLRCSPKSGHDTVSWYQQALGQGPQFIFQYYEEEERQRGNFPDRFSGHQFPNYSSELNVNALLLGDSALYLCASSPELQGKAFFGQGTRLTVV.

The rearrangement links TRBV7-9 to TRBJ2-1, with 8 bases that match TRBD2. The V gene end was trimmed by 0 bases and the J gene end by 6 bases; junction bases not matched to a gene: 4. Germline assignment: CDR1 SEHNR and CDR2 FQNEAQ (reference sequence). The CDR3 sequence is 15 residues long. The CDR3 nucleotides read TGTGCCAGCAGCTTAGCTCCAGCGGGGGCCAATGAGCAGTTCTTC. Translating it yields CASSLAPAGANEQFF.

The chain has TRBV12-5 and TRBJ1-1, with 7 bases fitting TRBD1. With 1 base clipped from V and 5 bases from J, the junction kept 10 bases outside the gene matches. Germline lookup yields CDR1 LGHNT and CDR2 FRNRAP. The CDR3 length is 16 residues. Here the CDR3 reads CASGLEPRQGLTEAFF. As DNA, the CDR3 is TGTGCTAGTGGTTTGGAACCTAGACAGGGATTAACTGAAGCTTTCTTT.

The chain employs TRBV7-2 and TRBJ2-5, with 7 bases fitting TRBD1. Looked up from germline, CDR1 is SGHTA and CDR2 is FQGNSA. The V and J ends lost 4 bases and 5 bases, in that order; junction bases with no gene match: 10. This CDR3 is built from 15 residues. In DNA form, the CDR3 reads TGTGCCAGCAGCTCGCGACAGGGAATAGCGGAGACCCAGTACTTC. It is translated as CASSSRQGIAETQYF.

Here the CDR3 reads CASSVGGVQPQHF. CDR3 coding DNA: TGTGCCAGCAGCGTAGGAGGGGTTCAGCCCCAGCATTTT. The rearrangement links TRBV9 to TRBJ1-5; weak D call: TRBD1 (5 bases). There are 13 residues in the CDR3. CDR1 is SGDLS and CDR2 is YYNGEE in the germline V gene. V lost 0 bases to trimming and J lost 6 bases, with 7 bases between them.